What follows are 27 T cell receptor beta chains derived from one specimen sequenced in a study of blood T cell repertoires in COVID-19 (dated by TCRdb to about 2020). The method behind the library was the immunoSEQ multiplex PCR assay. In TCRdb, the immuneACCESS table is reduced to in-frame sequences with V and J assigned. These tables do not hold every clone; where another copy was compared, an unresolved V gene accounts for under half, and the others remain unexplained. The sample table holds around 250,000 clones, of which around 88% were seen once. Roughly 6.2% of the sample rests with the top ten. What was sequenced was peripheral blood. These receptors came from a woman older than 75 with COVID-19, enrolled during active disease.

This clone was seen more than once but under ten times. The rearrangement uses TRBV13 and TRBJ1-1; D might be TRBD1 (5 bases). CDR1 PRHDT and CDR2 FYEKMQ come from the germline V gene (reference sequence). Trimming took off 4 bases at V and 3 bases at J, with 21 bases between the two ends. The CDR3 has 17 amino acids. CDR3 amino acids: CASSSTIKVGQDTEAFF. DNA for the CDR3: TGTGCCAGCAGCTCCACAATTAAAGTGGGGCAGGACACTGAAGCTTTCTTT. Full variable domain (rest looked up from reference TRBV13 and TRBJ1-1): AAGVIQSPRHLIKEKRETATLKCYPIPRHDTVYWYQQGPGQDPQFLISFYEKMQSDKGSIPDRFSAQQFSDYHSELNMSSLELGDSALYFCASSSTIKVGQDTEAFFGQGTRLTVV.

The chain couples TRBV7-6 to TRBJ2-3; D might be TRBD1 (6 bases). CDR3 length: 14 residues. The germline V gene encodes CDR1 SGHVS and CDR2 FNYEAQ. Between the trimmed V and J ends, which lost 4 bases and 4 bases, there was a span of 12 bases. The CDR3 nucleotides are TGTGCCAGCAGCTATAACAGGGTGGCAGATACGCAGTATTTT. Translating it yields CASSYNRVADTQYF.

As concerns this clone: Additional DNA sequences in this sample encode the identical CDR3. This chain links TRBV11-2 with TRBJ1-1, with 8 bases fitting TRBD1. The CDR3 is 14 amino acids. The germline gives CDR1 SGHAT, CDR2 FQNNGV. The J segment lost 1 base and the V segment lost 6 bases, leaving 4 bases of the junction unmatched. In DNA, the CDR3 is TGTGCCAGCAGTTTCGGGACAGGGAACACTGAAGCTTTCTTT. Its protein is CASSFGTGNTEAFF.

The chain employs TRBV6-5 and TRBJ2-2, with TRBD2 identical over 7 bases. The V and J ends lost 7 bases and 1 base, in that order; junction bases with no gene match: 3. In germline, CDR1 is MNHEY, CDR2 SVGAGI. The CDR3 has 14 residues. CDR3 amino acids: CASTTGGNTGELFF. Written as DNA, the CDR3 is TGTGCCAGCACCACGGGGGGGAACACCGGGGAGCTGTTTTTT.

The rearrangement joins TRBV9 to TRBJ2-1; D remains ambiguous. Germline-derived CDR1 and CDR2 are SGDLS and YYNGEE. Trimming shortened V by 0 bases and J by 8 bases, and 9 bases separated the two germline ends. The CDR3 runs 13 residues. CDR3: CASSVAELDEQFF. The DNA for the CDR3 is TGTGCCAGCAGCGTAGCGGAGCTGGATGAGCAGTTCTTC.

This rearrangement joins TRBV3-1 (or the pseudogene TRBV3-2) to TRBJ1-2, with unresolved D. The CDR3 has 12 residues. The germline gives CDR1 LGHDT, CDR2 YNNKEL (reference sequence). The CDR3 loop is CASGGRNYGYTF. The CDR3 nucleotides are TGTGCTTCAGGAGGGCGGAACTATGGCTACACCTTC.

The chain is built from TRBV4-1 and TRBJ1-5; no firm D call. V was trimmed by 1 base and J by 5 bases, leaving 9 bases between them. Germline V gives CDR1 MGHRA, CDR2 YSYEKL. The length of the CDR3 is 14 residues. The CDR3 here is CASSQVSGDQPQHF. CDR3 bases: TGCGCCAGCAGCCAAGTGTCCGGGGATCAGCCCCAGCATTTT.

CDR3: CASSYPGQGIGNEQFF. Written as DNA, the CDR3 is TGTGCCAGCAGTTACCCGGGACAGGGGATCGGCAATGAGCAGTTCTTC. This sequence joins TRBV6-5 and TRBJ2-1; 10 nucleotides match TRBD1. The length of the CDR3 is 16 residues. Germline loops: CDR1 MNHEY, CDR2 SVGAGI. V lost 2 bases and J lost 6; bases outside the gene matches: 7.

The gene calls are TRBV28 and TRBJ1-6, with D possibly matching TRBD1 (6 bases). Germline CDR1 and CDR2: MDHEN and SYDVKM. Trimming cost V 6 bases and J 7 bases, with 22 bases left between them. The length of the CDR3 is 17 residues. CDR3 sequence (DNA): TGTGCCAGCAGCCGCGGGGGAGGGGGTACCTCCAATTCACCCCTCCACTTT. Translation gives CASSRGGGGTSNSPLHF.

The V gene is TRBV3-1 (or the pseudogene TRBV3-2), the J gene TRBJ2-1, with D uncertain. Germline CDR1 LGHDT, CDR2 YNNKEL (reference sequence). CDR3 size: 12 residues. Trimming took off 0 bases at V and 9 bases at J, with 6 bases between the two ends. The DNA of the CDR3 is TGTGCCAGCAGCCAAGATACTGGTGAGCAGTTCTTC. Translation gives CASSQDTGEQFF.

The V call is TRBV4-3, the J call TRBJ1-5, with D unclear. Deletions cut 0 bases from V and 3 bases from J, with 6 bases between. Germline V gene data show CDR1 as LGHNA and CDR2 as YSLEER. The CDR3 extends over 14 amino acids. The CDR3 nucleotides read TGCGCCAGCAGCCAAGAGAACTACAATCAGCCCCAGCATTTT. Translation gives CASSQENYNQPQHF.

The J gene is TRBJ2-1, the V gene TRBV19; 7 positions match TRBD2. The CDR3 is 15 amino acids. Germline V gene data show CDR1 as LNHDA and CDR2 as SQIVND (reference sequence). Trimming removed 4 bases from V and 6 bases from J; junction bases left unmatched: 9. CDR3 DNA: TGTGCCAGTAGTACGGCGGCTAGCGGATCCAATGAGCAGTTCTTC. Its protein product is CASSTAASGSNEQFF.

V is TRBV10-2 and J is TRBJ2-7, with a tentative D call TRBD2 (7 bases). Germline V gives CDR1 WSHSY, CDR2 SAAADI. Trimming left V 3 bases short and J 6 bases short, with 12 bases between. The CDR3 runs to 13 residues. CDR3 sequence reads: CASSDGGRVEQYV. Here the CDR3 DNA reads TGCGCCAGCAGTGACGGGGGGCGGGTCGAGCAGTACGTC.

The chain has TRBV2 and TRBJ1-2, with D uncertain. Deletions cut 2 bases from V and 3 bases from J, with 7 bases between. Germline CDR1 and CDR2: SNHLY and FYNNEI. The CDR3 contains 13 residues. The CDR3 DNA sequence: TGTGCCAGCAGTGAACAGGTGGACTATGGCTACACCTTC. The encoded protein is CASSEQVDYGYTF.

This clone was seen a few times. The genes are TRBV28 and TRBJ1-5; weak D call: TRBD1 (5 bases). From germline, CDR1 is MDHEN and CDR2 SYDVKM. Deletions cut 3 bases from V and 0 bases from J, with 6 bases between. This CDR3 is 14 amino acids long. CDR3 protein: CASSLTVSNQPQHF. The CDR3 DNA reads TGTGCCAGCAGTTTGACAGTTAGCAATCAGCCCCAGCATTTT.

The chain recombines TRBV5-1 with TRBJ2-3; 8 positions match TRBD1. Per the germline V gene, CDR1 is SGHRS and CDR2 is YFSETQ. The V and J ends lost 3 bases and 3 bases, in that order; junction bases with no gene match: 9. This CDR3 has 16 residues. The CDR3 DNA sequence: TGCGCCAGCAGCTACCCCAGGGGGCAGGTGACAGATACGCAGTATTTT. This encodes CASSYPRGQVTDTQYF.

V gene TRBV7-9 combines with J gene TRBJ1-3, with D possibly matching TRBD1 (6 bases). Germline-derived CDR1 and CDR2 are SEHNR and FQNEAQ (reference sequence). V was shortened by 3 bases and J by 0 bases, with 12 bases between the two germline ends. This CDR3 spans 16 amino acids. The CDR3 DNA reads as TGTGCCAGCAGCTTGGACAGACAAATCTCTGGAAACACCATATATTTT. Translation: CASSLDRQISGNTIYF.

The gene calls are TRBV4-1 and TRBJ2-1; D might be TRBD1 (6 bases). V gave up 4 bases and J gave up 9 bases, with 19 bases separating them. CDR3 length equals 15 residues. CDR1 is MGHRA and CDR2 is YSYEKL in the germline V gene. CDR3 bases: TGCGCCAGCAGCCCTGAGGCGCAGGGGTTGGGTGAGCAGTTCTTC. This gives the protein CASSPEAQGLGEQFF.

The chain recombines TRBV11-2 with TRBJ1-2; 7 nucleotides match TRBD1. The CDR3 covers 15 residues. Per the germline V gene, CDR1 is SGHAT and CDR2 is FQNNGV. V dropped 1 base and J dropped 0; count of bases not matched to a gene: 2. The CDR3 loop is CASSLGTGTNYGYTF. The CDR3 nucleotides read TGTGCCAGCAGCTTAGGGACAGGAACTAACTATGGCTACACCTTC. The full variable domain, completed using reference TRBV11-2 and TRBJ1-2, is EAGVAQSPRYKIIEKRQSVAFWCNPISGHATLYWYQQILGQGPKLLIQFQNNGVVDDSQLPKDRFSAERLKGVDSTLKIQPAKLEDSAVYLCASSLGTGTNYGYTFGSGTRLTVV.

J is TRBJ2-1 and V is TRBV2; 9 nucleotides agree with TRBD1. The CDR3 totals 12 residues. Germline V gene sequence: CDR1 SNHLY, CDR2 FYNNEI. J lost 8 bases, V lost 8 bases, and 4 bases had no gene match. The CDR3 DNA reads as TGTGCCAGCCGGGACAGGGACTATGAGCAGTTCTTC. Protein sequence: CASRDRDYEQFF.

The V call is TRBV9, the J call TRBJ2-5; D not resolved. Germline CDR1 and CDR2: SGDLS and YYNGEE. The V end was cut by 1 base, the J end by 0 bases, with 7 bases between. The CDR3 runs to 14 residues. CDR3 loop: CASSVSGYQETQYF. Written as DNA, the CDR3 is TGTGCCAGCAGCGTATCAGGATACCAAGAGACCCAGTACTTC. The whole variable domain, remainder taken from reference TRBV9 and TRBJ2-5, is DSGVTQTPKHLITATGQRVTLRCSPRSGDLSVYWYQQSLDQGLQFLIQYYNGEERAKGNILERFSAQQFPDLHSELNLSSLELGDSALYFCASSVSGYQETQYFGPGTRLLVL.

V is TRBV19 and J is TRBJ2-6; D is possibly TRBD2 (5 bases). Germline assignment: CDR1 LNHDA and CDR2 SQIVND (reference sequence). The V and J ends lost 9 bases and 3 bases respectively, with 12 bases between them. The CDR3 totals 14 residues. CDR3 region: CASRPGLGANVLTF. The CDR3 DNA follows: TGTGCCAGCAGACCAGGACTTGGGGCCAACGTCCTGACTTTC.

As concerns this clone: The same CDR3 is also encoded by other DNA sequences in this sample. The chain uses TRBV3-1 (or the pseudogene TRBV3-2) and TRBJ1-1; D not certain. Germline CDR1 LGHDT, CDR2 YNNKEL (reference sequence). V was shortened by 1 base and J by 0 bases, with 6 bases between the two germline ends. The CDR3 length is 14 residues. The CDR3 nucleotides are TGTGCCAGCAGCCAAGGTCAGGTGAACACTGAAGCTTTCTTT. Amino acids: CASSQGQVNTEAFF.

This chain joins TRBV7-9 and TRBJ1-5, with D perhaps matching TRBD1 (5 bases). This CDR3 has 12 amino acids. Trimming shortened V by 6 bases and J by 6 bases, and 9 bases separated the two germline ends. Germline values: CDR1 SEHNR, CDR2 FQNEAQ (reference sequence). CDR3: CASSSGGQPQHF. The CDR3 DNA reads as TGTGCCAGCAGTTCGGGGGGTCAGCCCCAGCATTTT.

This rearrangement joins TRBV4-1 to TRBJ1-5; D gene ambiguous. CDR3 length: 13 residues. Germline V CDR1 and CDR2: MGHRA, YSYEKL. V was shortened by 0 bases and J by 3 bases, with 3 bases between the two germline ends. CDR3 residues: CASSQEANQPQHF. The CDR3 DNA sequence: TGCGCCAGCAGCCAAGAGGCCAATCAGCCCCAGCATTTT.

The chain has TRBV19 and TRBJ1-6; D possibly corresponds to TRBD1 (5 bases). The ends were cut back, 4 bases at V and 9 bases at J, with 16 bases in the middle. This CDR3 is 15 amino acids long. Germline CDR1 reads LNHDA; CDR2 reads SQIVND (reference sequence). The CDR3 loop reads CASSTTGTRGSPLHF. As DNA, the CDR3 is TGTGCCAGTAGTACGACCGGGACGCGGGGTTCACCCCTCCACTTT. The full variable domain, with the rest looked up from reference TRBV19 and TRBJ1-6, is DGGITQSPKYLFRKEGQNVTLSCEQNLNHDAMYWYRQDPGQGLRLIYYSQIVNDFQKGDIAEGYSVSREKKESFPLTVTSAQKNPTAFYLCASSTTGTRGSPLHFGNGTRLTVT.

The chain has TRBV19 and TRBJ2-6, with D possibly being TRBD2 (5 bases). This CDR3 is built from 15 residues. Per the germline V gene, CDR1 is LNHDA and CDR2 is SQIVND (reference sequence). The V gene lost 8 bases and the J gene lost 0 bases, with 11 bases spanning the gap. CDR3 coding DNA: TGTGCCAGTGTCGGGGATCGCTCTGGGGCCAACGTCCTGACTTTC. It encodes CASVGDRSGANVLTF.